The 26 T cell receptor beta chains below all came from one sample that was sequenced in a study of T-cell reconstitution after alpha-beta-depleted transplantation in children. Unique molecular identifiers were used in preparing the TCRbeta library. A single record per CDR3 protein comes from TCRdb applying MiXCR to the PCR reads. The sample contains 150,000 to 250,000 distinct CDR3 sequences, 13% to 15% of which appear only once. The material was PBMCs from the stem cell graft donor, obtained from the stem cell graft. The receptors come from a human donor who donated a stem cell graft to a child with acute lymphoblastic leukemia.

The V call is TRBV20-1, the J call TRBJ1-6; D is ambiguous. The length of the CDR3 is 13 residues. V lost 3 bases and J 8 bases, leaving 11 bases between the germline ends. Germline CDR1 is DFQATT and CDR2 is SNEGSKA (reference sequence). The DNA for the CDR3 is TGCAGTGCTAGTGGAGAAACGGATTCACCCCTCCACTTT. Its protein product is CSASGETDSPLHF.

This clonotype was observed at least ten times. The rearrangement uses TRBV5-1 and TRBJ1-2; D ambiguous. CDR1 SGHRS and CDR2 YFSETQ come from the germline V gene. The CDR3 runs 13 residues. V was shortened by 6 bases and J by 6 bases, with 15 bases between the two germline ends. The CDR3 loop reads CASTPELGHGYTF. The CDR3 bases are TGCGCCAGCACTCCGGAACTCGGTCATGGCTACACCTTC.

A note on this clonotype: A much larger clone lies a single base off, so this may be a read error. The chain joins TRBV7-9 to TRBJ2-3, with TRBD1 as a possible D gene (6 bases). CDR1 and CDR2 from the germline V gene are SEHNR and FQNEAQ (reference sequence). The CDR3 is 13 residues long. The CDR3 protein is CVSWRAGADTQYF. Written as DNA, the CDR3 is TGTGTCAGCTGGCGGGCAGGGGCAGATACGCAGTATTTT.

This clonotype was counted many times. The chain has TRBV20-1 and TRBJ2-7, with D perhaps being TRBD1 or TRBD2 (5 bases each). Germline assignment: CDR1 DFQATT and CDR2 SNEGSKA (reference sequence). Trimming pared 3 bases from V and 6 bases from J, leaving 24 bases between. This CDR3 comprises 16 residues. CDR3 in DNA: TGCAGTGCTAGTAATTCCCTCTTGGGGGATCAAGGCGAGCAGTACTTC. Amino acids: CSASNSLLGDQGEQYF.

The chain joins TRBV12-3 or TRBV12-4 to TRBJ1-4; D gene uncertain. The length of the CDR3 is 15 residues. Trimming pared 1 base from V and 7 bases from J, leaving 13 bases between. The CDR3 loop reads CASSLDSGYREKLFF. CDR3 DNA sequence: TGTGCCAGCAGTTTAGATTCGGGGTACCGTGAAAAACTGTTTTTT.

This clonotype showed up many times. The chain carries TRBV6-4 and TRBJ1-1; D not resolved. This CDR3 has 13 amino acids. V dropped 4 bases and J dropped 1 base, with 7 bases sitting between them. CDR1 and CDR2 (germline): MRHNA, SNTAGT. This chain's CDR3 is CASSVTENTEAFF. The CDR3 DNA sequence: TGTGCCAGCAGTGTTACCGAGAACACTGAAGCTTTCTTT.

There are a few counts of this clonotype. The rearrangement uses TRBV12-3 or TRBV12-4 and TRBJ2-1, with TRBD2 matching over 7 bases. With V trimmed by 5 bases and J by 5 bases, 9 bases remained unmatched. The CDR3 spans 15 residues. The CDR3 sequence: CASSPGGSLNNEQFF. The CDR3 coding sequence is TGTGCCAGCAGTCCGGGAGGCTCCCTAAACAATGAGCAGTTCTTC.

This clonotype was observed at least ten times. Germline and junction disagree at one end, which may indicate a read error. The rearrangement uses TRBV7-7 and TRBJ2-5; either TRBD1 or TRBD2 may supply D (5 bases each). This CDR3 is 13 amino acids long. In germline, CDR1 is SSHAT, CDR2 FNYEAQ (reference sequence). For the CDR3, the DNA is TGTGCTAGCAGCGTCAGGGTAGCGGAGACCCAGTACTTC. This sequence encodes CASSVRVAETQYF.

This clonotype occurred a few times. The CDR3 DNA follows: TGTGCCAGCAGAACCCCGGGACTAGCTCAAGATACGCAGTATTTT. Protein product: CASRTPGLAQDTQYF. The chain is built from TRBV12-3 or TRBV12-4 and TRBJ2-3, with TRBD2 matching 9 bases. The junction had 9 bases not matched to a gene; V was cut back by 6 bases and J by 5 bases. CDR3 length equals 15 residues.

The chain has TRBV5-1 and TRBJ2-6, with D maybe TRBD1 (5 bases). CDR1 is SGHRS, CDR2 YFSETQ, per germline. V was shortened by 5 bases and J by 5 bases, with 20 bases between the two germline ends. The CDR3 is 17 residues long. The CDR3 DNA reads as TGCGCCAGCAGACCCCAGTGGGGCAGCCTCTGGGCCAACGTCCTGACTTTC. It is translated as CASRPQWGSLWANVLTF.

V gene TRBV19 combines with J gene TRBJ1-2, with D possibly matching TRBD1 (6 bases). The V end lost 1 base, the J end lost 4 bases, and 16 bases lay between the germline ends. The CDR3 extends over 16 amino acids. Germline V gene lookup returns CDR1 LNHDA and CDR2 SQIVND (reference sequence). The CDR3 loop reads CASSIVARTALYGYTF. CDR3 DNA sequence: TGTGCCAGTAGTATAGTAGCGAGGACAGCCCTCTATGGCTACACCTTC.

This clonotype was seen at least ten times. V usage is TRBV20-1 and J usage is TRBJ2-4, with unresolved D. The length of the CDR3 is 14 residues. Trimming stripped 0 bases from V and 0 bases from J, with 6 bases between. Germline CDR1 reads DFQATT; CDR2 reads SNEGSKA (reference sequence). CDR3: CSARDPLAKNIQYF. In DNA form, the CDR3 reads TGCAGTGCTAGAGATCCTTTAGCCAAAAACATTCAGTACTTC.

There are many counts of this clonotype. Here the CDR3 reads CASSLFGSGSYNEQFF. As DNA, the CDR3 is TGTGCCAGCAGCTTGTTCGGGTCGGGGTCCTACAATGAGCAGTTCTTC. This chain joins TRBV11-2 and TRBJ2-1; perhaps TRBD2 as D (5 bases). V was clipped by 3 bases and J by 1 base, with 13 bases between them. Germline V lookup: CDR1 SGHAT, CDR2 FQNNGV. The CDR3 consists of 16 residues.

This clonotype showed up many times. The chain joins TRBV20-1 to TRBJ1-2; maybe TRBD1 (6 bases). Germline V gives CDR1 DFQATT, CDR2 SNEGSKA (reference sequence). V lost 0 bases, J lost 5 bases, and 13 bases lay in between. The CDR3 covers 14 residues. The CDR3 reads CSARDPRTDYGYTF. CDR3 coding DNA: TGCAGTGCTAGAGATCCCCGGACAGATTATGGCTACACCTTC.

This clonotype was seen repeatedly, ten times or more. The gene calls are TRBV11-2 and TRBJ2-1; 10 nucleotides align to TRBD2. Germline V CDR1 and CDR2: SGHAT, FQNNGV. Trimming cost V 2 bases and J 5 bases; bases outside gene matches: 0. CDR3 length equals 14 residues. CDR3: CASSLLAGDNEQFF. In DNA, the CDR3 is TGTGCCAGCAGCTTACTAGCGGGAGACAATGAGCAGTTCTTC.

The table lists this clonotype with many counts. CDR3 sequence reads: CASSWQGSSYNEQFF. The DNA of the CDR3 is TGTGCCAGCAGCTGGCAGGGGAGCTCCTACAATGAGCAGTTCTTC. This chain joins TRBV5-5 and TRBJ2-1; the D gene is possibly TRBD1 (6 bases). V was clipped by 3 bases and J by 0 bases, with 10 bases between them. The CDR3 covers 15 residues. Germline V lookup: CDR1 SGHKS, CDR2 YYEKEE (reference sequence).

The chain links TRBV20-1 to TRBJ1-1; D not resolved. V lost 3 bases, J lost 3 bases, and 11 bases lay in between. CDR1 is DFQATT, CDR2 SNEGSKA, per germline (reference sequence). This CDR3 comprises 13 residues. CDR3 nucleotide sequence: TGCAGTGCTAGCAGCATGGTTGACACTGAAGCTTTCTTT. Translated: CSASSMVDTEAFF.

Comments on this clonotype: A much larger clone is a single base away; this may be a read error. In DNA form, the CDR3 reads TGCAGTGCTAGAGAAGCGGGAGGAAACAGTCAGTACTTC. Its translation is CSAREAGGNSQYF. The chain uses TRBV20-1 and TRBJ2-4; the match to TRBD2 covers 9 bases. There are 13 residues in the CDR3. Germline assignment: CDR1 DFQATT and CDR2 SNEGSKA (reference sequence).

This clonotype was seen many times. This chain connects TRBV18 to TRBJ2-2; D is tentatively TRBD1 or TRBD2 (5 bases each). Germline V gene lookup returns CDR1 KGHSH and CDR2 LQKENI. The CDR3 is 15 residues long. V was cut by 6 bases and J by 0 bases, with 11 bases left in between. CDR3 protein: CASSLEGSNTGELFF. Written as DNA, the CDR3 is TGTGCCAGCTCCCTTGAGGGGTCGAACACCGGGGAGCTGTTTTTT.

The rearrangement uses TRBV20-1 and TRBJ2-5; 10 bases fit TRBD2. This CDR3 spans 19 amino acids. V was pared by 1 base and J by 0 bases, with 14 bases of the junction left unmatched. The V gene's germline CDR1 is DFQATT and CDR2 SNEGSKA (reference sequence). The CDR3 DNA reads as TGCAGTGCTAGAGGCCCCGGAAAGCGGGAGGGGAACCACCAAGAGACCCAGTACTTC. This sequence encodes CSARGPGKREGNHQETQYF.

The chain carries TRBV12-3 or TRBV12-4 and TRBJ2-1, with 7 nucleotides matching TRBD2. The length of the CDR3 is 14 residues. V lost 3 bases, J lost 7 bases, and 6 bases stayed unmatched. The CDR3 sequence is CASSLGGMINEQFF. The CDR3 nucleotides read TGTGCCAGCAGTTTGGGAGGGATGATAAATGAGCAGTTCTTC.

This clonotype was seen ten or more times. CDR3 protein: CASSLSQWGGRPNTEAFF. As DNA, the CDR3 is TGTGCCAGCAGTTTATCTCAATGGGGCGGACGCCCGAACACTGAAGCTTTCTTT. The chain combines TRBV28 with TRBJ1-1; D is possibly TRBD1 (5 bases). The CDR3 has 18 amino acids. V lost 1 base to trimming and J lost 1 base, with 19 bases between them. Germline V gives CDR1 MDHEN, CDR2 SYDVKM.

There are many counts of this clonotype. The chain links TRBV12-3 or TRBV12-4 to TRBJ1-1, with D perhaps TRBD1 (6 bases). Trimming took off 8 bases at V and 7 bases at J, with 20 bases between the two ends. The CDR3 has 14 amino acids. The CDR3 protein is CASGSRGVNREAFF. CDR3 DNA sequence: TGTGCCAGCGGATCGAGGGGGGTTAATCGTGAAGCTTTCTTT.

This clonotype occurred many times. The rearrangement uses TRBV7-2 and TRBJ2-1; 9 bases fit TRBD2. The germline V gene has CDR1 SGHTA and CDR2 FQGNSA. CDR3 length: 15 residues. Germline trimming cut 5 bases from V and 3 bases from J; bases unmatched to any gene: 5. The CDR3 nucleotides read TGTGCCAGCAGCCCGGGGCGGGGGGGCTACAATGAGCAGTTCTTC. As protein: CASSPGRGGYNEQFF.

Many counts were recorded for this clonotype. The chain carries TRBV29-1 and TRBJ2-5; D unclear. Germline loops: CDR1 SQVTM, CDR2 ANQGSEA. The CDR3 is 11 amino acids. Trimming left V 2 bases short and J 5 bases short, with 6 bases between. CDR3 bases: TGCAGCGTTGAACCTGGGGAGACCCAGTACTTC. This codes for CSVEPGETQYF.

In its sample, this clonotype was seen a few times. This chain links TRBV29-1 with TRBJ2-2; D remains ambiguous. Germline CDR1 is SQVTM and CDR2 is ANQGSEA. V shed 8 bases and J shed 2 bases, with 24 bases lying between them. This CDR3 spans 17 amino acids. The CDR3 reads CSSPRVSKVPNTGELFF. CDR3 sequence (DNA): TGCAGCTCACCAAGGGTTTCGAAAGTCCCTAACACCGGGGAGCTGTTTTTT.